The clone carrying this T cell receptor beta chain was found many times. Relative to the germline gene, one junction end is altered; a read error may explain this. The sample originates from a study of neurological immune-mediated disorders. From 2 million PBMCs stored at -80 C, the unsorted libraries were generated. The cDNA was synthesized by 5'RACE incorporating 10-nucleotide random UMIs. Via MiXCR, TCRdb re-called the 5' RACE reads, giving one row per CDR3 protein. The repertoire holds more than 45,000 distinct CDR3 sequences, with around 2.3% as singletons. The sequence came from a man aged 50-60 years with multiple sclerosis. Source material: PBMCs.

The CDR3 protein is CASSLDGRPPPGF. CDR3 nucleotide sequence: TGCGCCAGCAGCTTGGATGGACGCCCACCCCCCGGATTC. The chain is built from TRBV5-1 and TRBJ2-7; D unresolved. The length of the CDR3 is 13 residues. Germline V lookup: CDR1 SGHRS, CDR2 YFSETQ.